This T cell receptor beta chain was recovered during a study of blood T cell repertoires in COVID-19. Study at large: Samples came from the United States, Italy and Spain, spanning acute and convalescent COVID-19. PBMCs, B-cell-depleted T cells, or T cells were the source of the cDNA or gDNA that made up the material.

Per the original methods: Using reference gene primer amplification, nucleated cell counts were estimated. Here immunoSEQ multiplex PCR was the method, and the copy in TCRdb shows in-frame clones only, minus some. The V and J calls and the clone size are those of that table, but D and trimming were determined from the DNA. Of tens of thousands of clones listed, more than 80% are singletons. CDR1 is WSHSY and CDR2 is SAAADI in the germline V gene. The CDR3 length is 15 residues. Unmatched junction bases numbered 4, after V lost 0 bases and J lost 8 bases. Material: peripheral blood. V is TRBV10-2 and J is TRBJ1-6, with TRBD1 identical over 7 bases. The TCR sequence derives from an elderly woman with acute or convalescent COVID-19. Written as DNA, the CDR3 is TGCGCCAGCAGTGAGTCGGGGACAGCTTATTCACCCCTCCACTTT. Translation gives CASSESGTAYSPLHF.